The TCR beta chain described here comes from a study of blood T cell repertoires in COVID-19. Study as a whole: Nucleic acid was either cDNA or gDNA, and it came from T cells, B-cell-depleted T cells, or PBMCs.

Assay used: immunoSEQ multiplex PCR; TCRdb lists only in-frame clones, some missing. The data hold around 84,000 clones, with 75% to 85% observed a single time. The CDR3 is 16 residues long. Germline CDR1 LNHDA, CDR2 SQIVND (reference sequence). The V end lost 7 bases, the J end lost 0 bases, and 13 bases lay between the germline ends. This sequence originates from a woman aged 40-49 years with active or convalescent COVID-19. Sequencing was done on a sample of peripheral blood. J is TRBJ2-6 and V is TRBV19; tentative D call: TRBD2 (7 bases). The CDR3 region is CASKGGLHSGANVLTF. The CDR3 DNA is TGTGCCAGTAAGGGGGGGCTTCACTCTGGGGCCAACGTCCTGACTTTC.